This T cell receptor beta chain derives from a study of T cells in Graves' hyperthyroidism and ophthalmopathy. Template material for amplifying TCR beta CDR3 regions consisted of RNA transcripts. Using the HTBI primer set, a first-round RT-PCR was run on the TCR CDR3. TCRdb recomputed calls from the multiplex PCR reads with MiXCR, one row per CDR3 protein. The sample records 500,000 to 650,000 distinct CDR3 sequences, about 46% being singletons. Patients were excluded because of uncontrolled infection, other autoimmune disease, pregnancy or lactation. Trimming removed 5 bases at V and 6 bases at J, with 16 bases between. The CDR3 is 15 amino acids. Per the germline V gene, CDR1 is SGHVS and CDR2 is FQNEAQ. Broader study findings: Ophthalmopathy was predicted by the model a median of approximately six months ahead of onset. Blood held most thyroid clonotypes expanded above 0.001 frequency.

In this sample, this clonotype turned up a few times. Its antigen is currently unknown. This chain connects TRBV7-8 to TRBJ2-2; D might be TRBD1 (6 bases). The source material was peripheral blood or thyroid tissue (not recorded which). This sequence was found in an adult woman with Graves' disease, either hyperthyroidism or ophthalmopathy (not recorded which). In DNA, the CDR3 is TGTGCCAGCAGCATCCTTCACAGGGTACCCGGGGAGCTGTTTTTT. Encoded protein: CASSILHRVPGELFF.